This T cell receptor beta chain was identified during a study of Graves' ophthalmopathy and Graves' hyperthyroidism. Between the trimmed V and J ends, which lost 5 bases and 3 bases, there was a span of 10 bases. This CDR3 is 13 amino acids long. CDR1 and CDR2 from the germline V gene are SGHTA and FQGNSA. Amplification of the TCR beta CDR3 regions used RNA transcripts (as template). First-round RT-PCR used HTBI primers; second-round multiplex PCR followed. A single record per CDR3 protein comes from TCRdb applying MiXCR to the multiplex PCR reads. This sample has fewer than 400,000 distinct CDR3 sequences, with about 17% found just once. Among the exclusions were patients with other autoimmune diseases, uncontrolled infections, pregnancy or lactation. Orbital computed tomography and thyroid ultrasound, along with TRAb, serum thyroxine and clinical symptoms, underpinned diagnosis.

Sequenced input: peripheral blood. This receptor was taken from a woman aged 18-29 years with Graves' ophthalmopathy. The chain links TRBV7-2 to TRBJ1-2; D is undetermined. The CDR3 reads CASSLQVYYGYTF. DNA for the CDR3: TGTGCCAGCAGCCTTCAGGTCTACTATGGCTACACCTTC.